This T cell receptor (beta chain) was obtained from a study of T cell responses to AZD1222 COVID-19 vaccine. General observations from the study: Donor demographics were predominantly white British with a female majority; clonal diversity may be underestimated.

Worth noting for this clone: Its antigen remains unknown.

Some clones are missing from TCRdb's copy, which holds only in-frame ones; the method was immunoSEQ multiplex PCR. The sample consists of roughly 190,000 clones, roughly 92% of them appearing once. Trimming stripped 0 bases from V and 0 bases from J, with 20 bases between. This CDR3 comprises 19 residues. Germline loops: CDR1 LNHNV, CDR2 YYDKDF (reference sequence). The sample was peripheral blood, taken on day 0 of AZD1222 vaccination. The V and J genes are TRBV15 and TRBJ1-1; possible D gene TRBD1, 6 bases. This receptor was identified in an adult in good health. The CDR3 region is CATSRDLSLNRDLNTEAFF. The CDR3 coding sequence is TGTGCCACCAGCAGAGATCTTTCCCTCAACAGGGACTTGAACACTGAAGCTTTCTTT.